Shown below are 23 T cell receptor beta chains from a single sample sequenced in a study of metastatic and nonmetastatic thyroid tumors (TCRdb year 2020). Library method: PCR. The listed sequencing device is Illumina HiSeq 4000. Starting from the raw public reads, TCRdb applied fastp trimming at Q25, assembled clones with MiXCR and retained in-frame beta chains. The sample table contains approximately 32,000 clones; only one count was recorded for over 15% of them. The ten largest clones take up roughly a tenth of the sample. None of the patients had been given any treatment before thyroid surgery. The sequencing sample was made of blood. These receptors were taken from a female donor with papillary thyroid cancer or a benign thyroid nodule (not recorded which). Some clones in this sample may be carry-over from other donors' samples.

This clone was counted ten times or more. CDR3 sequence (DNA): TGTGCCAGCGCCAAGGAGGAGGGGGCTAATGAAAAACTGTTTTTT. As protein: CASAKEEGANEKLFF. The chain has TRBV18 and TRBJ1-4; possible D gene TRBD1, 6 bases. There are 15 residues in the CDR3. Per germline, CDR1 KGHSH and CDR2 LQKENI. Deletions cut 8 bases from V and 3 bases from J, with 16 bases between.

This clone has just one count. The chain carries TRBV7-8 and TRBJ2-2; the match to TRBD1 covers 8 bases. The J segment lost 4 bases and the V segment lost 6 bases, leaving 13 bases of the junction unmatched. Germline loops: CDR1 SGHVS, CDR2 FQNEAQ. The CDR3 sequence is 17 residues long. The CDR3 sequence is CASRGTGGFSGTGELFF. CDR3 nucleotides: TGTGCCAGCAGAGGGACAGGAGGTTTCTCGGGCACCGGGGAGCTGTTTTTT. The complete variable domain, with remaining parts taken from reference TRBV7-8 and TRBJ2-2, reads GAGVSQSPRYKVAKRGQDVALRCDPISGHVSLFWYQQALGQGPEFLTYFQNEAQLDKSGLPSDRFFAERPEGSVSTLKIQRTQQEDSAVYLCASRGTGGFSGTGELFFGEGSRLTVL.

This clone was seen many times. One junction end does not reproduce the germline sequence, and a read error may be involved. As DNA, the CDR3 is TGTGCTAGCAGCTTGGGACTAGGAGGGGAGACCCAGTACTTC. It encodes CASSLGLGGETQYF. This chain connects TRBV7-7 to TRBJ2-5; 8 nucleotides match TRBD2. This CDR3 has 14 residues. Per germline, CDR1 SSHAT and CDR2 FNYEAQ (reference sequence).

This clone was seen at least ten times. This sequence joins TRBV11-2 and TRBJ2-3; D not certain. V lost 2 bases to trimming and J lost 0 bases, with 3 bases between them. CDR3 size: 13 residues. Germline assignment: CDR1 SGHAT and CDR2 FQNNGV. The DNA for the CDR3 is TGTGCCAGCAGCTTACCGAGCACAGATACGCAGTATTTT. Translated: CASSLPSTDTQYF.

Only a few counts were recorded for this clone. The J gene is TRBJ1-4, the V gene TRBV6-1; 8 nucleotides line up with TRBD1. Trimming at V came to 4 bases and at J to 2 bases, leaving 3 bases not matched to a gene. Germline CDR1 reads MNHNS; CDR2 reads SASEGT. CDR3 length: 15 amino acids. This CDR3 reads CASSVGQGTNEKLFF. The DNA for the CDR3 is TGTGCCAGCAGTGTAGGACAGGGCACTAATGAAAAACTGTTTTTT.

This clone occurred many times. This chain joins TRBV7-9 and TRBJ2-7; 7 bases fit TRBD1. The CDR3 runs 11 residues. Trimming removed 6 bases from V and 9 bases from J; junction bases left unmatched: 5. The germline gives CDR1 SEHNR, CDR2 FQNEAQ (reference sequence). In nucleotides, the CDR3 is TGTGCCAGCAGGTCCACAGGGGCGCAGTACTTC. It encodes CASRSTGAQYF.

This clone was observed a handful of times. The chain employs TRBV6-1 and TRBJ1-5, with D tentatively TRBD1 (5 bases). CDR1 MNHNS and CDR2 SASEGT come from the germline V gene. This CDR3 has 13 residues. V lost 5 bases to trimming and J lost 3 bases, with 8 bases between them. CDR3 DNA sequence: TGTGCCAGCAGTATGGGACTCAATCAGCCCCAGCATTTT. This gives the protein CASSMGLNQPQHF.

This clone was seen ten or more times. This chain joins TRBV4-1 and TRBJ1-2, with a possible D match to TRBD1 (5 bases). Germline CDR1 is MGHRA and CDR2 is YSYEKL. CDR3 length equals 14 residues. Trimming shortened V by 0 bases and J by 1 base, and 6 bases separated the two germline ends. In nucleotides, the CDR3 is TGCGCCAGCAGCCAAGATCAGGGTAACTATGGCTACACCTTC. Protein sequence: CASSQDQGNYGYTF.

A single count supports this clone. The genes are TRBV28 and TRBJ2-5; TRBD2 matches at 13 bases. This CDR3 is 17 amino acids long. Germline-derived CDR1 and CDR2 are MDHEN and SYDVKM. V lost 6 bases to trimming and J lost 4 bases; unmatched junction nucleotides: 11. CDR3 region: CASSPMTSGRTGETQYF. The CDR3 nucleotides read TGTGCCAGCAGCCCTATGACTAGCGGGAGGACGGGAGAGACCCAGTACTTC.

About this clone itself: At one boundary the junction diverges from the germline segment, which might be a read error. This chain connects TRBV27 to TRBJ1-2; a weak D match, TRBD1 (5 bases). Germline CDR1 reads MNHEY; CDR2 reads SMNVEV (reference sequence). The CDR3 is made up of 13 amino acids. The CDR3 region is CTSGSLGDYGYTF. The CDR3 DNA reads TGTACCAGCGGTTCCCTGGGGGACTATGGCTACACCTTC.

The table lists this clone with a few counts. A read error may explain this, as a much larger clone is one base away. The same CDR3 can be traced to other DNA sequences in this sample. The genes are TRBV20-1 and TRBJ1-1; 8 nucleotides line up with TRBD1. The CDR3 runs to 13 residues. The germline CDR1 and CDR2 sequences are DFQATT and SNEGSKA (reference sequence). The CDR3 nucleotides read TGCAGCGCTAGAGGACAGGGAGGCACTGAAGCTTTCTTT. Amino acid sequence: CSARGQGGTEAFF.

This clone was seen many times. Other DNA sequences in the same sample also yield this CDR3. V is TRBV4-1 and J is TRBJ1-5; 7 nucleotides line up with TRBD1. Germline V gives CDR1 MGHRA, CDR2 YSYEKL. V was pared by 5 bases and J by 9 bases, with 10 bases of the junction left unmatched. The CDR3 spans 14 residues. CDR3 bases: TGCGCCAGCAGCGGAACAGGGGAGTGGCGGCCCCAGCATTTT. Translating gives CASSGTGEWRPQHF.

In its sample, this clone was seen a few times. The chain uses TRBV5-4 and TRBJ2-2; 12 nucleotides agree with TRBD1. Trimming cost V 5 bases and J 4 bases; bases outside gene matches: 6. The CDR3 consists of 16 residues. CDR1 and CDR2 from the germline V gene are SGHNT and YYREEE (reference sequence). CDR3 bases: TGTGCCAGCAGGGAGATGGGACAGGGGGCCACCGGGGAGCTGTTTTTT. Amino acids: CASREMGQGATGELFF.

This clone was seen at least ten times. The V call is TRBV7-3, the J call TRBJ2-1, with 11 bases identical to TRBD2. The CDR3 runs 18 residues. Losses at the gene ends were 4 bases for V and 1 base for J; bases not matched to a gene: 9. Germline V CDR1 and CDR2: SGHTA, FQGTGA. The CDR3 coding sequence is TGTGCCAGCAGCTGGGGGGGGCTAGCGGGAGGATCCTACAATGAGCAGTTCTTC. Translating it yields CASSWGGLAGGSYNEQFF.

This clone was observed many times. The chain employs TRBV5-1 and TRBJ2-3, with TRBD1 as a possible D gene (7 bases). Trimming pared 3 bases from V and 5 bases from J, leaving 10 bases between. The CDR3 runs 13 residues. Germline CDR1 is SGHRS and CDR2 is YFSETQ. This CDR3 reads CASSSQGGDTQYF. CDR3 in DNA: TGCGCCAGCAGCTCCCAGGGGGGAGATACGCAGTATTTT.

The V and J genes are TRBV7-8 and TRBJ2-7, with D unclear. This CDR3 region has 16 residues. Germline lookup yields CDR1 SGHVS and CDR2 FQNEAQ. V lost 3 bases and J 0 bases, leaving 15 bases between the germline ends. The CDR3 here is CASSFPKAGDSYEQYF. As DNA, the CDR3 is TGTGCCAGCAGCTTCCCGAAGGCTGGTGACTCCTACGAGCAGTACTTC.

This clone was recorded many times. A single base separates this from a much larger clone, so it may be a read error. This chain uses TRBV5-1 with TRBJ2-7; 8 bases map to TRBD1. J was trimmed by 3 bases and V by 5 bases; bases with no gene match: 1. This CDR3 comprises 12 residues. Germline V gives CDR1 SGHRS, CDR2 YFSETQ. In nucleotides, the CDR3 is TGCGCCAGCAGTGGACAGGGCTACGAGCAGTACTTC. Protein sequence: CASSGQGYEQYF.

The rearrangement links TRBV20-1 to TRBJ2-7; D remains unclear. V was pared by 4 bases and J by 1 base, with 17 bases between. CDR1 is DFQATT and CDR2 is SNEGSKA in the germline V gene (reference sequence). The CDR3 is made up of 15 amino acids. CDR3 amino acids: CSAKSAIQSSYEQYF. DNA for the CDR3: TGCAGTGCTAAGAGCGCGATCCAGAGTTCCTACGAGCAGTACTTC.

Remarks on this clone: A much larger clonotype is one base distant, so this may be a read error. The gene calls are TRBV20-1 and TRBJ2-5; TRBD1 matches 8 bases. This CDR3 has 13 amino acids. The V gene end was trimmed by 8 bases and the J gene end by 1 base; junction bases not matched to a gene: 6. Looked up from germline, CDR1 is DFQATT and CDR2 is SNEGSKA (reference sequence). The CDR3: CSSWTGTQETQYF. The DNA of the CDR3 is TGCAGTTCTTGGACAGGGACCCAAGAGACCCAGTACTTC.

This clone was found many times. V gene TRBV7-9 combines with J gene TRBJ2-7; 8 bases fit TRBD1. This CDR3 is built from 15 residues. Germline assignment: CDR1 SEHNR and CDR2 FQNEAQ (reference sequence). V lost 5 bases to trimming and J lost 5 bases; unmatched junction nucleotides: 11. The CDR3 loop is CASSPTGRGRDEQYF. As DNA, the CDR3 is TGTGCCAGCAGCCCCACGGGCAGGGGGCGCGACGAGCAGTACTTC.

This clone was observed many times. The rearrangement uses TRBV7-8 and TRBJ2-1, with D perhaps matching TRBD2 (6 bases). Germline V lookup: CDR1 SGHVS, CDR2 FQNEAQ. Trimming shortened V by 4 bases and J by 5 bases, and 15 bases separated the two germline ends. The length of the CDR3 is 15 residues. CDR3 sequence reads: CASSSGSLANNEQFF. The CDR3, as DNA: TGTGCCAGCAGCTCTGGAAGTCTAGCGAACAATGAGCAGTTCTTC.

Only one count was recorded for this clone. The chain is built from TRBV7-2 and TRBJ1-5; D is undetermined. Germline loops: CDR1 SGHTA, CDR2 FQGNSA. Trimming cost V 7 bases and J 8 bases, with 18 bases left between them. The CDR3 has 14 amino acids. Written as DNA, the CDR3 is TGTGCCAGCAACACTCGCGACGAGAAGAAGCCCCAGCATTTT. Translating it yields CASNTRDEKKPQHF. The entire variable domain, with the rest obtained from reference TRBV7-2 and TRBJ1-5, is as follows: GAGVSQSPSNKVTEKGKDVELRCDPISGHTALYWYRQSLGQGLEFLIYFQGNSAPDKSGLPSDRFSAERTGGSVSTLTIQRTQQEDSAVYLCASNTRDEKKPQHFGDGTRLSIL.

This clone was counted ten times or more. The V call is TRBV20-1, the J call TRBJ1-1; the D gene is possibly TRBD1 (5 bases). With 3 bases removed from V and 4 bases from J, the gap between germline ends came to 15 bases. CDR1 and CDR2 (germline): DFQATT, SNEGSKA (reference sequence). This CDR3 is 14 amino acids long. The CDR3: CSASPGQFGTEAFF. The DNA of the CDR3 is TGCAGTGCTAGCCCAGGGCAGTTCGGCACTGAAGCTTTCTTT.